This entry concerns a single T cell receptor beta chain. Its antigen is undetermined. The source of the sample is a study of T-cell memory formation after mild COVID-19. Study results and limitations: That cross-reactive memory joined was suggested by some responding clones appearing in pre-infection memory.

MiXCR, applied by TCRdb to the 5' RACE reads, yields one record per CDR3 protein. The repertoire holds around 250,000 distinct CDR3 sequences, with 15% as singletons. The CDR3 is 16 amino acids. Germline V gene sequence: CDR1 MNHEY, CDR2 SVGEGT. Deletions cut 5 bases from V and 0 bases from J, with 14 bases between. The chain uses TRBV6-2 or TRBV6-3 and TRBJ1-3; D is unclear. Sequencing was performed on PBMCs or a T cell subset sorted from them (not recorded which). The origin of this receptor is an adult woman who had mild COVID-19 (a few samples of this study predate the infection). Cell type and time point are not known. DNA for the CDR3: TGTGCCAGCAGTCCCAGGCGAGCGATCTCTGGAAACACCATATATTTT. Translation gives CASSPRRAISGNTIYF.